Shown below are 21 T cell receptor beta chains from a single sample sequenced in a study of blood T cell repertoires in COVID-19. The assay was immunoSEQ multiplex PCR, and TCRdb's table has in-frame clones only and misses some. Seen here are about 72,000 clones, more than 75% observed once, and the top ten hold under 20%. The material sequenced was peripheral blood. These receptors all come from a human donor in a cohort sampled during active COVID-19.

The chain has TRBV7-3 and TRBJ2-7; possibly TRBD2 for D (5 bases). With 6 bases removed from V and 6 bases from J, the gap between germline ends came to 15 bases. The CDR3 contains 13 residues. CDR1 SGHTA and CDR2 FQGTGA come from the germline V gene. CDR3 in DNA: TGTGCCAGCAGTCTAACGAGGGCCGGCGAGCAGTACTTC. It codes for CASSLTRAGEQYF.

The V and J genes are TRBV3-1 (or the pseudogene TRBV3-2) and TRBJ2-3; maybe TRBD2 (6 bases). Germline assignment: CDR1 LGHDT and CDR2 YNNKEL (reference sequence). V dropped 2 bases and J dropped 1 base, with 13 bases sitting between them. The CDR3 runs to 16 residues. CDR3 nucleotides: TGTGCCAGCAGCCAATCTGCGGGGTCCGGCACAGATACGCAGTATTTT. Its translation is CASSQSAGSGTDTQYF.

The rearrangement links TRBV9 to TRBJ1-5; D call uncertain. Trimming shortened V by 2 bases and J by 6 bases, and 9 bases separated the two germline ends. Germline-derived CDR1 and CDR2 are SGDLS and YYNGEE. This CDR3 region has 13 residues. The DNA of the CDR3 is TGTGCCAGCAGCGTGTCGGGGAGTCAGCCCCAGCATTTT. Its protein is CASSVSGSQPQHF.

The chain links TRBV4-2 to TRBJ2-3; 10 nucleotides line up with TRBD1. The V gene end was trimmed by 2 bases and the J gene end by 10 bases; junction bases not matched to a gene: 9. The length of the CDR3 is 15 residues. Germline CDR1 LGHNA, CDR2 YNFKEQ. The CDR3 sequence is CASSQYRDRGIPQYF. CDR3 nucleotides: TGTGCCAGCAGCCAATACCGGGACAGGGGAATTCCGCAGTATTTT.

This clone appeared many times. Other DNA sequences within the sample encode an identical CDR3. The chain is built from TRBV5-1 and TRBJ1-1; D unresolved. V dropped 2 bases and J dropped 1 base, with 6 bases sitting between them. This CDR3 has 13 amino acids. From germline, CDR1 is SGHRS and CDR2 YFSETQ. The CDR3 region is CASSLQQNTEAFF. The CDR3 DNA follows: TGCGCCAGCAGCTTACAGCAGAACACTGAAGCTTTCTTT.

CDR3 protein: CASSPNTGDEQYF. As DNA, the CDR3 is TGTGCCAGCAGTCCTAATACAGGGGACGAGCAGTACTTC. V gene TRBV11-2 combines with J gene TRBJ2-7; 7 bases agree with TRBD1. Trimming removed 6 bases from V and 5 bases from J; junction bases left unmatched: 7. Germline values: CDR1 SGHAT, CDR2 FQNNGV. The CDR3 length is 13 residues.

The chain carries TRBV19 and TRBJ2-1, with a tentative D call TRBD1 (6 bases). Germline CDR1 LNHDA, CDR2 SQIVND (reference sequence). The CDR3 contains 14 residues. Trimming pared 2 bases from V and 10 bases from J, leaving 15 bases between. The CDR3: CASSIRAGEVEQFF. The CDR3 DNA reads TGTGCCAGTAGTATAAGGGCAGGGGAAGTGGAGCAGTTCTTC.

The chain uses TRBV6-5 and TRBJ1-1; 7 nucleotides agree with TRBD1. This CDR3 has 13 amino acids. Trimming took 6 bases from V and 4 from J; bases not matched to a gene: 5. Germline assignment: CDR1 MNHEY and CDR2 SVGAGI. This CDR3 reads CASSKGTATEAFF. CDR3 nucleotide sequence: TGTGCCAGCAGCAAAGGGACAGCCACTGAAGCTTTCTTT.

The chain carries TRBV7-2 and TRBJ2-3; possible D gene TRBD1, 6 bases. The CDR3 totals 15 residues. Per the germline V gene, CDR1 is SGHTA and CDR2 is FQGNSA. Trimming cost V 3 bases and J 2 bases, with 12 bases left between them. The CDR3 DNA is TGTGCCAGCAGCTTTTTGGACAGCTACACAGATACGCAGTATTTT. Its translation: CASSFLDSYTDTQYF.

The chain joins TRBV30 to TRBJ1-1; TRBD1 matches at 7 bases. This CDR3 has 15 amino acids. Germline lookup yields CDR1 GTSNPN and CDR2 SVGIG (reference sequence). With 2 bases clipped from V and 5 bases from J, the junction kept 11 bases outside the gene matches. The CDR3 bases are TGTGCCTGGAGTCCCGTGAGGGGGCGAACAACTGAAGCTTTCTTT. Residues: CAWSPVRGRTTEAFF.

The CDR3 nucleotides are TGTGCCAGCAGTTTAATCCAGCAAGAGACCCAGTACTTC. Its protein is CASSLIQQETQYF. V is TRBV27 and J is TRBJ2-5; the D is unclear. CDR1 and CDR2 (germline): MNHEY, SMNVEV (reference sequence). Trimming pared 2 bases from V and 2 bases from J, leaving 6 bases between. The CDR3 is 13 residues long.

The J gene is TRBJ1-2, the V gene TRBV10-3; D gene ambiguous. Trimming removed 1 base at V and 2 bases at J, with 14 bases between. Germline values: CDR1 ENHRY, CDR2 SYGVKD. CDR3 length equals 16 residues. CDR3 residues: CAISELQSSNNYGYTF. CDR3 bases: TGTGCCATCAGTGAGTTACAGAGCAGCAACAACTATGGCTACACCTTC.

The chain uses TRBV5-4 and TRBJ2-7; maybe TRBD1 (6 bases). The CDR3 has 14 residues. Deletions cut 2 bases from V and 4 bases from J, with 13 bases between. Looked up from germline, CDR1 is SGHNT and CDR2 is YYREEE (reference sequence). The CDR3 DNA follows: TGTGCCAGCAGCTTACAGGGTTCTTTGTACGAGCAGTACTTC. It encodes CASSLQGSLYEQYF.

This chain links TRBV19 with TRBJ1-5; D is possibly TRBD1 (5 bases). V was shortened by 3 bases and J by 7 bases, with 10 bases between the two germline ends. Per germline, CDR1 LNHDA and CDR2 SQIVND (reference sequence). This CDR3 spans 13 amino acids. As DNA, the CDR3 is TGTGCCAGTAGTATTATCAGGGCACAGCCCCAGCATTTT. It yields the protein CASSIIRAQPQHF.

CDR3 coding DNA: TGTGCCAGCAGAGACGGGGATGGCTACACCTTC. Protein product: CASRDGDGYTF. The V gene is TRBV28, the J gene TRBJ1-2; D uncertain. Trimming took 6 bases from V and 6 from J, leaving 8 bases between them. Germline V gene lookup returns CDR1 MDHEN and CDR2 SYDVKM. This CDR3 has 11 residues.

This clone turned up a few times. As DNA, the CDR3 is TGTGCCAGCAATATGGGGGGGGCAACTAATGAAAAACTGTTTTTT. Its translation: CASNMGGATNEKLFF. The V and J genes are TRBV5-4 and TRBJ1-4; tentative D call: TRBD1 (5 bases). Trimming pared 6 bases from V and 0 bases from J, leaving 12 bases between. This CDR3 is built from 15 residues. Germline V lookup: CDR1 SGHNT, CDR2 YYREEE (reference sequence). The full variable domain, with the rest looked up from reference TRBV5-4 and TRBJ1-4, is ETGVTQSPTHLIKTRGQQVTLRCSSQSGHNTVSWYQQALGQGPQFIFQYYREEENGRGNFPPRFSGLQFPNYSSELNVNALELDDSALYLCASNMGGATNEKLFFGSGTQLSVL.

The chain uses TRBV10-3 and TRBJ2-5; 13 nucleotides align to TRBD2. The junction had 12 bases not matched to a gene; V was cut back by 5 bases and J by 9 bases. Germline CDR1 and CDR2: ENHRY and SYGVKD. CDR3 length: 16 amino acids. In DNA, the CDR3 is TGTGCCATCAGTAAAGGACTAGCGGGGGCCCGGGAGGCCCAGTACTTC. Amino acid sequence: CAISKGLAGAREAQYF.

This clone was observed a handful of times. The rearrangement uses TRBV3-1 (or the pseudogene TRBV3-2) and TRBJ1-6; no firm D call. This CDR3 contains 15 residues. Germline-derived CDR1 and CDR2 are LGHDT and YNNKEL (reference sequence). Between the trimmed V and J ends, which lost 4 bases and 11 bases, there was a span of 18 bases. The CDR3 DNA reads as TGTGCCAGCAGCCCAATGGGCGGGAGGAGGGCACCCCTCCACTTT. Translated, it gives CASSPMGGRRAPLHF.

Comments on this clone: The sample contains more than one DNA sequence encoding this CDR3. V gene TRBV5-1 combines with J gene TRBJ2-7; no reliable D call. Trimming stripped 0 bases from V and 4 bases from J, with 11 bases between. CDR1 and CDR2 from the germline V gene are SGHRS and YFSETQ. CDR3 length: 14 residues. CDR3 sequence: CASSLDSTRYEQYF. The CDR3 bases are TGCGCCAGCAGCTTGGATTCGACACGGTACGAGCAGTACTTC.

The chain links TRBV6-1 to TRBJ2-1, with TRBD2 matching over 9 bases. The CDR3 covers 18 residues. Germline CDR1 and CDR2: MNHNS and SASEGT. V lost 1 base to trimming and J lost 9 bases; unmatched junction nucleotides: 16. Written as DNA, the CDR3 is TGTGCCAGCAGTGAAGATTTTGGTGGAAGCGGGGGGAGGTTTGAGCAGTTCTTC. Residues: CASSEDFGGSGGRFEQFF.

This clone was observed a single time. The V gene is TRBV10-2, the J gene TRBJ2-5; possibly TRBD2 for D (6 bases). This CDR3 spans 14 amino acids. Trimming pared 4 bases from V and 4 bases from J, leaving 13 bases between. Germline values: CDR1 WSHSY, CDR2 SAAADI. The CDR3 DNA is TGCGCCAGCAGTGTTCGGAGGGGAGCAGAGACCCAGTACTTC. As protein: CASSVRRGAETQYF.